This section outlines one T cell receptor beta chain sequence together with its context. Its specificity is unknown. The sample is drawn from a study of cytomegalovirus exposure and HLA in healthy donors. Broader study findings: Later findings reportedly placed an Asian-associated ancestry cluster below the approximately 670-donor mean for N-insertions. The study designated 160 or so TCR beta chains cytomegalovirus-associated.

Germline-derived CDR1 and CDR2 are SGHDT and YYEEEE. V lost 0 bases and J lost 0, with 7 bases in between. The length of the CDR3 is 15 residues. The PCR had 60 Vbeta and 13 Jbeta primers. TCRdb's table, derived via immunoSEQ multiplex PCR, lists solely in-frame clones and lacks some. The data show roughly 150,000 clones, roughly 80% seen once. This chain links TRBV5-6 with TRBJ1-5; D not certain. Sequencing input: PBMCs. The clonotype comes from a man aged 25 to 40 in good health and CMV-seronegative. CDR3 nucleotides: TGTGCCAGCAGCTTGGGCAGTTATAGCAATCAGCCCCAGCATTTT. As protein: CASSLGSYSNQPQHF.